A single T cell receptor beta chain is shown here with its context. Antigen: not known. Each of the donors was a healthy adult who was HIV-negative and had not had a recent acute infection or vaccination. These data belong to a study of shared clonotypes between healthy human individuals. Germline CDR1 MNHEY, CDR2 SVGAGI. The CDR3 has 15 amino acids. V was clipped by 3 bases and J by 6 bases; unmatched bases: 8. Only in-frame clones appear in the TCRdb table, and some are missing; sequencing was by immunoSEQ multiplex PCR. The table shows about 600,000 clones, with less than 98% occurring only once. Study conclusions and caveats: The authors expected sequencing depth to affect clonotype sharing among donors. A handful of donors held approximately 4.5% of naive CD4 clonotypes in common.

The genes are TRBV6-5 and TRBJ2-1, with 7 bases matching TRBD2. Sequenced sample: naive CD4+ T cells sorted from blood. Subset indicated: CD45RA+ positively selected. The receptor comes from a woman in her thirties in good health. For the CDR3, the DNA is TGTGCCAGCAGTTATCGCGGGAGCACCCGCAATGAGCAGTTCTTC. Its protein product is CASSYRGSTRNEQFF.